The T cell receptor (beta chain) under discussion was sequenced for a study of T cell responses to AZD1222 COVID-19 vaccine (dated by TCRdb to 2020 to 2023). At the level of the whole study: Because spike-specific TCR depth and breadth did not differ between the two schedules, AZD1222 recipients who got a second dose at roughly 4 weeks were pooled with those who got a second dose at roughly 12 weeks. TCR sequencing covered more than 230 trial participants: roughly 200 given two doses of AZD1222 and approximately 26 given two doses of MenACWY control vaccine. Trial participants were enrolled by age into 18-55, 56-69 and 70-plus year subgroups, with around 150, 28 and 57 TCR-sequenced participants respectively. Study-wide conclusions, independent of this receptor: Spike-specific TCR breadth and depth rose significantly after two AZD1222 doses compared with day 0 and with MenACWY recipients. The 56-69-year group was small, and its depth increase did not reach significance, likely because of low power. Vaccine-associated CD4 TCRs spanned the whole spike protein, with dominant responses in regions 160-218 and 743-854. Conclusions about previously exposed vaccinees are limited because only a handful of AZD1222 recipients were SARS-CoV-2 seropositive at baseline. Because no samples from the day 14 peak response were available, repertoires could be characterized only after the peak T cell response. Nearly half of unique spike-specific TCRs reportedly recognized epitopes outside regions mutated in the B.1.351 and B.1.1.7 variants. Participants were mostly white British and included more females than males, and it was suggested by the authors that clonal diversity may have been underestimated.

A single count supports this clone. Its cognate antigen has yet to be identified. No much larger clonotype is one base removed from it; base qualities were not supplied. The meaning of the sample's time point label: baseline before first vaccination. Vaccinee samples came from UK trials COV001 and COV002, including a single-blind randomized controlled phase 2/3 trial of AZD1222 (ChAdOx1 nCoV-19) in healthy adults. For TCRbeta chain sequencing, PBMC samples from trial participants were taken at day 0 and at day 28 after the second dose. From the cysteine up to the phenylalanine, the CDR3 has a length of 18 residues. Just CDR3 DNA is preserved here, 54 bases in frame from base 1. For CDR1 and CDR2, the germline V gene (reference sequence) lists PRHDT and FYEKMQ. The germline V and J ends show losses of 4 bases and 5 bases respectively, and no gene match explains 13 bases of the junction. The CDR3 regions of human TCRbeta chains were analyzed by immunosequencing. The paper's processing steps were these. Repertoire TCRs were matched against a reference library of SARS-CoV-2-specific TCRs generated with the MIRA antigen-specificity platform. Breadth was defined as the fraction of unique TCRs that were SARS-CoV-2-associated, and depth was defined as the fraction of total T cells that were SARS-CoV-2-associated. Using the MIRA data, every spike-specific TCR was mapped to the spike region that the TCR reacted to and assigned to either a CD4 or a CD8 class. Log10-transformed breadth and depth values were compared by one-way ANOVA with Sidak's multiple comparisons tests. TCRdb took over this immuneACCESS table, retaining in-frame rearrangements with V and J assigned. Such tables are incomplete; in checked studies, under half of the missing clones stem from an unresolved V gene, and the remainder is unexplained. V and J calls and clone size are those listed in that table; D and trimming were worked out from the DNA. The sample profile shows 94,000 or so clones; roughly nine tenths of them were found once. Together, the top ten hold 1.6% of the sample.

This TCR came from an adult in good health. The chain links TRBV13 with TRBJ1-4, and 10 junction bases match TRBD1. This specimen consisted of peripheral blood, obtained on day 0 of AZD1222 vaccination. The CDR3 region reads CASSSINRDRGRNEKLFF. The DNA sequence follows: TGTGCCAGCAGCTCCATCAATCGGGACAGGGGTCGAAATGAAAAACTGTTTTTT.